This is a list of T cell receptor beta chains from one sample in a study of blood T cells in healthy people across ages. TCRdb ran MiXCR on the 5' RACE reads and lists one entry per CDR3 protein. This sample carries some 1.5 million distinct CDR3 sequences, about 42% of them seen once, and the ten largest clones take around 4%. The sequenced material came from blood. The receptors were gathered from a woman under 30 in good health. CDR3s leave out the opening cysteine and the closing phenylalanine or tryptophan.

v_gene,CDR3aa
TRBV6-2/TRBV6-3,ASSPRDDNYEQY
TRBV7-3,ASSFTDREQY
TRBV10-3,AIRGLGGNEQF
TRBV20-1,RAQGADYGYT
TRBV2,ASRNFNYGYT
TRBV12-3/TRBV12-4,ASQDFYGYT
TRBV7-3,ASSLIARGLQPGAF
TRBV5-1,ASSLESVRWQDFNYGYT
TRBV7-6,ASSLEASRDYEQY
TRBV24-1,ATSGGRVDQPQH
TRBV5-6,ASSARWDRQPQH
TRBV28,ASSSDTGAAGYT
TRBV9,ASSVDKNRGYYGYT
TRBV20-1,SARDWRTGYEQY
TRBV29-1,SAAGTFQETQY
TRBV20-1,SARHQLYGYT
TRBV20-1,SAITRDKRVEQY
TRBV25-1,ASSGLAGETNTGELF
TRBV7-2,ASSFLLDPTDTQY
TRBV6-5,ASSYRRRYYGYT
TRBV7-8,ASKSVEGVQGTEAF
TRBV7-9,ASSLTGGNTGEQF